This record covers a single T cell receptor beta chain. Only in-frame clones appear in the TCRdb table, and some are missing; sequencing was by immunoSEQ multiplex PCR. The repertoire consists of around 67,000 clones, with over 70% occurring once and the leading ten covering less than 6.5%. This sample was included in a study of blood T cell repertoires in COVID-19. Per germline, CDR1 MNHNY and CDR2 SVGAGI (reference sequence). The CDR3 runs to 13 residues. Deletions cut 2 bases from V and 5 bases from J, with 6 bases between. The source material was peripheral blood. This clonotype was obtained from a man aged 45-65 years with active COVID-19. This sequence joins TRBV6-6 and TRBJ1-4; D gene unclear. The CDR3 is CASSYRENEKLFF. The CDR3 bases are TGTGCCAGCAGTTACAGGGAGAATGAAAAACTGTTTTTT.